The 9 T cell receptor beta chains given below trace back to one sample, sequenced in a study of shared clonotypes between healthy human individuals. Positively selected for CCR7, the CD45RO-negative cells used as naive CD8 cells excluded terminally differentiated effector memory CD45RA+ cells. Produced via immunoSEQ multiplex PCR; TCRdb's table is partial and in-frame only. The sample lists under 2,000,000 clones; just under 95% were seen once. Source material: naive CD8+ T cells sorted from blood. Receptor source: a man aged 18 to 30 in good health.

The chain recombines TRBV23-1 with TRBJ2-7; TRBD1 matches at 8 bases. TRBV23-1 is recorded as an ORF, its role being uncertain. This CDR3 comprises 17 residues. The junction had 14 bases not matched to a gene; V was cut back by 3 bases and J by 4 bases. DNA of the CDR3: TGCGCCAGCAGTCAGCCCCTTTGGGCAGGGGGCGCGTACGAGCAGTACTTC. Its translation: CASSQPLWAGGAYEQYF.

The rearrangement links TRBV11-2 to TRBJ2-5; D may correspond to TRBD1 or TRBD2 (5 bases each). In germline, CDR1 is SGHAT, CDR2 FQNNGV. Trimming cost V 3 bases and J 5 bases, with 16 bases left between them. The CDR3 runs 15 residues. CDR3 loop: CASSFGAQSWETQYF. CDR3 DNA: TGTGCCAGCAGCTTCGGGGCGCAGTCTTGGGAGACCCAGTACTTC.

The chain combines TRBV10-2 with TRBJ1-2; maybe TRBD1 (5 bases). Germline V gene data show CDR1 as WSHSY and CDR2 as SAAADI. CDR3 length: 14 amino acids. V lost 8 bases to trimming and J lost 8 bases, with 21 bases between them. In DNA, the CDR3 is TGCGCCAGCGGATTGATCGGGACGGGCTACGGCTACACCTTC. This sequence encodes CASGLIGTGYGYTF.

This chain connects TRBV7-6 to TRBJ2-1; a possible D gene is TRBD2 (6 bases). This CDR3 has 16 residues. V was cut by 1 base and J by 8 bases, with 18 bases left in between. The germline V gene encodes CDR1 SGHVS and CDR2 FNYEAQ. The CDR3 region has the DNA TGTGCCAGCAGCTTAGTAGTCGGTGGAGGGCTGCATGAGCAGTTCTTC. Translated, it gives CASSLVVGGGLHEQFF.

The chain is built from TRBV4-1 and TRBJ2-2; D may be TRBD1 or TRBD2 (5 bases each). CDR1 is MGHRA and CDR2 is YSYEKL in the germline V gene. This CDR3 is 14 amino acids long. V was cut by 4 bases and J by 3 bases, with 9 bases left in between. As DNA, the CDR3 is TGCGCCAGCAGCCTCCGGGGCTACACCGGGGAGCTGTTTTTT. It codes for CASSLRGYTGELFF.

The V gene is TRBV11-2, the J gene TRBJ1-1; D is undetermined. The V end was cut by 2 bases, the J end by 4 bases, with 8 bases between. This CDR3 comprises 13 residues. CDR1 and CDR2 from the germline V gene are SGHAT and FQNNGV. CDR3 DNA sequence: TGTGCCAGCAGCTTATTTGGAGGCACTGAAGCTTTCTTT. It is translated as CASSLFGGTEAFF. Full variable domain (rest looked up from reference TRBV11-2 and TRBJ1-1): EAGVAQSPRYKIIEKRQSVAFWCNPISGHATLYWYQQILGQGPKLLIQFQNNGVVDDSQLPKDRFSAERLKGVDSTLKIQPAKLEDSAVYLCASSLFGGTEAFFGQGTRLTVV.

The V gene is TRBV28, the J gene TRBJ2-7; 8 bases agree with TRBD2. The CDR3 length is 15 residues. V was pared by 5 bases and J by 2 bases, with 8 bases of the junction left unmatched. Germline CDR1 and CDR2: MDHEN and SYDVKM. CDR3 coding DNA: TGTGCCAGCAGTACCCCCAGCGGGGGAGCCTACGAGCAGTACTTC. This sequence encodes CASSTPSGGAYEQYF. The full variable domain, with the rest looked up from reference TRBV28 and TRBJ2-7, is DVKVTQSSRYLVKRTGEKVFLECVQDMDHENMFWYRQDPGLGLRLIYFSYDVKMKEKGDIPEGYSVSREKKERFSLILESASTNQTSMYLCASSTPSGGAYEQYFGPGTRLTVT.

This rearrangement joins TRBV27 to TRBJ1-1; D gene unclear. V lost 6 bases, J lost 0 bases, and 8 bases lay in between. This CDR3 is built from 13 residues. Germline CDR1 reads MNHEY; CDR2 reads SMNVEV (reference sequence). CDR3 nucleotide sequence: TGTGCCAGCAGGATACAAGTGAACACTGAAGCTTTCTTT. Translated, it gives CASRIQVNTEAFF.

CDR3 bases: TGTGCCAGCACCGGGGGGAGATTCTCCTACGAGCAGTACTTC. The encoded protein is CASTGGRFSYEQYF. The V call is TRBV6-1, the J call TRBJ2-7, with 7 bases that match TRBD2. Germline V gene sequence: CDR1 MNHNS, CDR2 SASEGT. V shed 7 bases and J 0 bases; nucleotides not matched to a gene: 6. CDR3 length equals 14 residues.